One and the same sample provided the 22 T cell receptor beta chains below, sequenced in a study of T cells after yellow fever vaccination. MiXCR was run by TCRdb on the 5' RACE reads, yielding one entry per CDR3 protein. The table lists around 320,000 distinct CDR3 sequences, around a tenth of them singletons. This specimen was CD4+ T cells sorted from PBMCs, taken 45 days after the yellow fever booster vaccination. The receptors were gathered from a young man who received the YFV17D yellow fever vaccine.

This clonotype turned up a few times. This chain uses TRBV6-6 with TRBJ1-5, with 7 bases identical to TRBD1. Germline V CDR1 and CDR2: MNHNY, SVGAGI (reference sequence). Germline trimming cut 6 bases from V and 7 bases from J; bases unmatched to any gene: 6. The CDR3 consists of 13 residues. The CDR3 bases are TGTGCCAGCAGGAGACAGGGTCACCAGCCCCAGCATTTT. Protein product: CASRRQGHQPQHF.

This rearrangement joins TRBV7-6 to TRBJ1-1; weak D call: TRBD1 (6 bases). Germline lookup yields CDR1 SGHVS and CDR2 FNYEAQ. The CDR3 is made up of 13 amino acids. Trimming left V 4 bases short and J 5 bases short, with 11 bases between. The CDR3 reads CASSYQTGTEAFF. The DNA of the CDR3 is TGTGCCAGCAGCTACCAGACAGGAACTGAAGCTTTCTTT.

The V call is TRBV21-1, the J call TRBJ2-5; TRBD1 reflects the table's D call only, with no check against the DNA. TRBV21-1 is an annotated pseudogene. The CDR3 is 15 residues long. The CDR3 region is CASSPAWGQQETQYF. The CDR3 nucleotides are TGTGCCAGCAGCCCCGCCTGGGGACAGCAAGAGACCCAGTACTTC.

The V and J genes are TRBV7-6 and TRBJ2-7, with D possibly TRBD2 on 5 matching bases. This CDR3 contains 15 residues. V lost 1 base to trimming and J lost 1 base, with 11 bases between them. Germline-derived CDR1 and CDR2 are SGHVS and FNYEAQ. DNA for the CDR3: TGTGCCAGCAGCTTAGGAAGCGGACCATCCTACGAGCAGTACGTC. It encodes CASSLGSGPSYEQYV.

The CDR3 reads CASSGALVTDTQYF. The CDR3 DNA reads TGCGCCAGCAGTGGGGCACTAGTCACCGATACGCAGTATTTT. The chain couples TRBV10-1 to TRBJ2-3, with D possibly matching TRBD2 (5 bases). The CDR3 runs 14 residues. Germline values: CDR1 WNHNN, CDR2 SYGVQD (reference sequence). Trimming removed 4 bases at V and 6 bases at J, with 14 bases between.

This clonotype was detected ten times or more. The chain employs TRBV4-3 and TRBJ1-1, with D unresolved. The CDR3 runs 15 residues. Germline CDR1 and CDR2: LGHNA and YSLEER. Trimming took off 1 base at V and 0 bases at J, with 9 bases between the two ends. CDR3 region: CASSQASSMNTEAFF. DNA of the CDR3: TGCGCCAGCAGCCAAGCATCCAGCATGAACACTGAAGCTTTCTTT.

CDR3 amino acids: CASTPRQGATDTQYF. CDR3 coding DNA: TGTGCCAGTACCCCTCGACAGGGGGCCACAGATACGCAGTATTTT. The chain carries TRBV19 and TRBJ2-3; 10 bases map to TRBD1. Germline V CDR1 and CDR2: LNHDA, SQIVND (reference sequence). The CDR3 sequence is 15 residues long. V shed 7 bases and J 2 bases; nucleotides not matched to a gene: 6.

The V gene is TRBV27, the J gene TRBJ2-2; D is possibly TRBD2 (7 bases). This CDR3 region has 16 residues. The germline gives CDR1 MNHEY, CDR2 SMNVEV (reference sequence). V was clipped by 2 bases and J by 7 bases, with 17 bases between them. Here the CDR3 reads CASSLIGGRRVGELFF. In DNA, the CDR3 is TGTGCCAGCAGTTTAATCGGGGGGCGCCGTGTCGGGGAGCTGTTTTTT.

The CDR3 coding sequence is TGTGCCAGCAGCCGCGGGGCCCTGGGTGAAGCTTTCTTT. Amino acid sequence: CASSRGALGEAFF. The rearrangement joins TRBV11-3 to TRBJ1-1; TRBD1 is a possible D gene (5 bases). CDR1 and CDR2 from the germline V gene are SGHNT and YENEEA. The CDR3 is 13 residues long. Trimming pared 5 bases from V and 7 bases from J, leaving 14 bases between.

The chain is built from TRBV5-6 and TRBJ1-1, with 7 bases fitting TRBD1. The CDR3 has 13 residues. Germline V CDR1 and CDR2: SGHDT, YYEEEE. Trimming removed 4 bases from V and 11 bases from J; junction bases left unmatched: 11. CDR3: CASSPGQAHSAFF. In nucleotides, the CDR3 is TGTGCCAGCAGCCCCGGACAGGCCCACTCGGCTTTCTTT.

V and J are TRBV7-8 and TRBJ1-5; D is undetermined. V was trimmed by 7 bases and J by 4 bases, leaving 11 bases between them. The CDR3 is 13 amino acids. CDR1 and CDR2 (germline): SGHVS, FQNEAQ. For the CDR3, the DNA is TGTGCCAGCACCTGGGATCTGAATCAGCCCCAGCATTTT. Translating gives CASTWDLNQPQHF.

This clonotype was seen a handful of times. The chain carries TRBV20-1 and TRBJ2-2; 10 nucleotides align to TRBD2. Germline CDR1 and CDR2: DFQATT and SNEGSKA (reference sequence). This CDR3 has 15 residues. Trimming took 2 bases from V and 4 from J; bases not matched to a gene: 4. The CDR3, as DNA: TGCAGTGCTAGACTAGCGGGGGTCCTCACCGGGGAGCTGTTTTTT. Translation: CSARLAGVLTGELFF.

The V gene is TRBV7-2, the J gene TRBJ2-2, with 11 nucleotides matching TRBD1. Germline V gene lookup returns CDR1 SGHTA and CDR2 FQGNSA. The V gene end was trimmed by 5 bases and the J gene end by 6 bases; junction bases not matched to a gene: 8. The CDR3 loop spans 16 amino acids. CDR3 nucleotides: TGTGCCAGCAGCAAAGGCTGGACAGGGGGCTCCGGGGAGCTGTTTTTT. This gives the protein CASSKGWTGGSGELFF.

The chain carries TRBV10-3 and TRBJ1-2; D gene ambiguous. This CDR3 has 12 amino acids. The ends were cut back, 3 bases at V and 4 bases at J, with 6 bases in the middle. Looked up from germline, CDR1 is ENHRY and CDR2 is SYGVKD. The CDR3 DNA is TGTGCCATCAGTGAAGGCGTCTATGGCTACACCTTC. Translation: CAISEGVYGYTF.

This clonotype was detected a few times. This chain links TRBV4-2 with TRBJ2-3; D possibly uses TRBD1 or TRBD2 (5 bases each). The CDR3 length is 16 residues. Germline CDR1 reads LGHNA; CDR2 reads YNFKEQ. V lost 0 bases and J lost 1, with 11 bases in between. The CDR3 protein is CASSQDNGGGTDTQYF. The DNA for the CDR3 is TGTGCCAGCAGCCAAGATAATGGGGGAGGCACAGATACGCAGTATTTT.

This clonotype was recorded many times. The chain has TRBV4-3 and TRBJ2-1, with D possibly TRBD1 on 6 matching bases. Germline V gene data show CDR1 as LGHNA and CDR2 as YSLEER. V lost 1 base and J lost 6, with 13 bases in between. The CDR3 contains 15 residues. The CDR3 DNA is TGCGCCAGCAGCCAAGTGGTGACAGGCGGCAATGAGCAGTTCTTC. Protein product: CASSQVVTGGNEQFF.

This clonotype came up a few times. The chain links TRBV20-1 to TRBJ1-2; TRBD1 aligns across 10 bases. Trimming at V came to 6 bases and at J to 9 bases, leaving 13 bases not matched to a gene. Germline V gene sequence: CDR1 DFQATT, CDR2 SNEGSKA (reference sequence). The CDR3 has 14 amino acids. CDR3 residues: CSARDRGLLWSYTF. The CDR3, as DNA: TGCAGTGCCAGGGACAGGGGCCTACTATGGAGCTACACCTTC.

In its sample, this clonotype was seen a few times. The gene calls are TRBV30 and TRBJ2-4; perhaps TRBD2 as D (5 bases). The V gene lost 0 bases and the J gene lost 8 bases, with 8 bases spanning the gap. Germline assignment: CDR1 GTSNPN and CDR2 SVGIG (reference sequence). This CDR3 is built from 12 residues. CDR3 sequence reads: CAWSVRGYIQYF. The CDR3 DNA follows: TGTGCCTGGAGTGTGCGAGGGTACATTCAGTACTTC. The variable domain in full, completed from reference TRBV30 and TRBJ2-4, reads SQTIHQWPATLVQPVGSPLSLECTVEGTSNPNLYWYRQAAGRGLQLLFYSVGIGQISSEVPQNLSASRPQDRQFILSSKKLLLSDSGFYLCAWSVRGYIQYFGAGTRLSVL.

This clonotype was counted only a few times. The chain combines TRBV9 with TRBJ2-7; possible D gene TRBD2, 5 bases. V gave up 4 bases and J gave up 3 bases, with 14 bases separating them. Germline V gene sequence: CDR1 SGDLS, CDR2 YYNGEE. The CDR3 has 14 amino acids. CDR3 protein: CASSPVPGSYEQYF. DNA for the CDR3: TGTGCCAGCAGCCCAGTCCCGGGAAGCTACGAGCAGTACTTC.

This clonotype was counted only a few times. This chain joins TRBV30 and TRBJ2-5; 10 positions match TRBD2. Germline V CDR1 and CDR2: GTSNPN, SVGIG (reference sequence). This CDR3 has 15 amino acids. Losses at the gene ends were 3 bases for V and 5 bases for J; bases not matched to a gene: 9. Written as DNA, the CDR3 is TGTGCCTGGAGAGACAGCGGGGGGGCCGAGGAGACCCAGTACTTC. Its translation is CAWRDSGGAEETQYF. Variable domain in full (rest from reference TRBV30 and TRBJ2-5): SQTIHQWPATLVQPVGSPLSLECTVEGTSNPNLYWYRQAAGRGLQLLFYSVGIGQISSEVPQNLSASRPQDRQFILSSKKLLLSDSGFYLCAWRDSGGAEETQYFGPGTRLLVL.

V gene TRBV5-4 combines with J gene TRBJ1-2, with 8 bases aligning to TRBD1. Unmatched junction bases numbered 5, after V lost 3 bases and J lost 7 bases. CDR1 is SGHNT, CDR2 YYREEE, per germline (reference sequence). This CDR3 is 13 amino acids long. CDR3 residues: CASSWGQVGGYTF. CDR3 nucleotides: TGTGCCAGCAGCTGGGGACAGGTCGGTGGCTACACCTTC.

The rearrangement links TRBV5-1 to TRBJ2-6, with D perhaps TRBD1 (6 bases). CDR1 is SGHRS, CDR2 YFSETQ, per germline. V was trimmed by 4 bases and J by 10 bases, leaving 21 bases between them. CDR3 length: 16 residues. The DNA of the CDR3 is TGCGCCAGCAGCCTGTTCGGACAGAACGAAGCAAACGTCCTGACTTTC. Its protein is CASSLFGQNEANVLTF.